Below, 8 T cell receptor beta chains from the same sample are listed, as sequenced in a study of blood T cell repertoires in COVID-19. The assay was immunoSEQ multiplex PCR, and TCRdb's table has in-frame clones only and misses some. The sample includes around 150,000 clones, approximately 93% of them seen just once. Sequencing used peripheral blood. These receptors were obtained from a woman aged 60-75 years with COVID-19, enrolled during active disease.

This chain links TRBV11-2 with TRBJ1-3; TRBD1 matches at 8 bases. CDR3 length: 16 residues. Germline V gene sequence: CDR1 SGHAT, CDR2 FQNNGV. V trimming: 3 bases; J trimming: 5 bases; junction bases outside the gene matches: 9. The CDR3 loop reads CASSFHRQGTRNTIYF. CDR3 in DNA: TGTGCCAGCAGCTTCCACAGACAGGGGACAAGAAACACCATATATTTT.

V is TRBV6-5 and J is TRBJ1-2; D is perhaps TRBD1 (6 bases). There are 14 residues in the CDR3. V was clipped by 6 bases and J by 1 base, with 12 bases between them. From germline, CDR1 is MNHEY and CDR2 SVGAGI. The CDR3: CASSDRWFNYGYTF. For the CDR3, the DNA is TGTGCCAGCAGCGACAGGTGGTTTAACTATGGCTACACCTTC.

The J gene is TRBJ1-1, the V gene TRBV5-1; a weak D match, TRBD1 (5 bases). Per the germline V gene, CDR1 is SGHRS and CDR2 is YFSETQ. This CDR3 comprises 17 residues. V was cut by 3 bases and J by 0 bases, with 18 bases left in between. The CDR3 spells CASSSPAAGMVNTEAFF. The CDR3 region has the DNA TGCGCCAGCAGCTCCCCCGCCGCAGGGATGGTGAACACTGAAGCTTTCTTT.

The gene calls are TRBV6-2 or TRBV6-3 and TRBJ2-7; D gene uncertain. The CDR3 runs 13 residues. Looked up from germline, CDR1 is MNHEY and CDR2 is SVGEGT. Trimming removed 4 bases at V and 3 bases at J, with 10 bases between. The CDR3 nucleotides are TGTGCCAGCAGTTCCGACACATACTACGAGCAGTACTTC. It codes for CASSSDTYYEQYF.

This chain joins TRBV7-3 and TRBJ2-2; 7 bases map to TRBD1. The germline gives CDR1 SGHTA, CDR2 FQGTGA. This CDR3 is built from 14 residues. V was pared by 3 bases and J by 5 bases, with 3 bases of the junction left unmatched. The CDR3 DNA is TGTGCCAGCAGCTTTACAGGGGCTACCGGGGAGCTGTTTTTT. Translation gives CASSFTGATGELFF. Full variable domain (rest looked up from reference TRBV7-3 and TRBJ2-2): GAGVSQTPSNKVTEKGKYVELRCDPISGHTALYWYRQSLGQGPEFLIYFQGTGAADDSGLPNDRFFAVRPEGSVSTLKIQRTERGDSAVYLCASSFTGATGELFFGEGSRLTVL.

On this clone itself: At one end, the junction sequence differs from germline, possibly due to a read error. The chain combines TRBV2 with TRBJ2-1; 8 nucleotides line up with TRBD1. This CDR3 is 16 amino acids long. Germline CDR1 SNHLY, CDR2 FYNNEI. DNA of the CDR3: TGTGCCAGCAGGGAAGGGACAGGTGTTCTCCAGAATGAGCAGTTCTTC. It codes for CASREGTGVLQNEQFF.

CDR3 nucleotide sequence: TGTGCCAGCAGCTGGGGGGGCGACGGAAACACCATATATTTT. Encoded protein: CASSWGGDGNTIYF. The V gene is TRBV5-8, the J gene TRBJ1-3, with D possibly being TRBD1 (6 bases). The V and J ends lost 3 bases and 4 bases respectively, with 11 bases between them. CDR1 and CDR2 (germline): SGHTS, YDEGEE. There are 14 residues in the CDR3.

This chain links TRBV18 with TRBJ2-5; 7 bases map to TRBD1. The junction had 4 bases not matched to a gene; V was cut back by 2 bases and J by 4 bases. The CDR3 runs 14 residues. Germline V lookup: CDR1 KGHSH, CDR2 LQKENI. In DNA, the CDR3 is TGTGCCAGCTCACCAAGTACAGGGGCAGAGACCCAGTACTTC. It yields the protein CASSPSTGAETQYF.